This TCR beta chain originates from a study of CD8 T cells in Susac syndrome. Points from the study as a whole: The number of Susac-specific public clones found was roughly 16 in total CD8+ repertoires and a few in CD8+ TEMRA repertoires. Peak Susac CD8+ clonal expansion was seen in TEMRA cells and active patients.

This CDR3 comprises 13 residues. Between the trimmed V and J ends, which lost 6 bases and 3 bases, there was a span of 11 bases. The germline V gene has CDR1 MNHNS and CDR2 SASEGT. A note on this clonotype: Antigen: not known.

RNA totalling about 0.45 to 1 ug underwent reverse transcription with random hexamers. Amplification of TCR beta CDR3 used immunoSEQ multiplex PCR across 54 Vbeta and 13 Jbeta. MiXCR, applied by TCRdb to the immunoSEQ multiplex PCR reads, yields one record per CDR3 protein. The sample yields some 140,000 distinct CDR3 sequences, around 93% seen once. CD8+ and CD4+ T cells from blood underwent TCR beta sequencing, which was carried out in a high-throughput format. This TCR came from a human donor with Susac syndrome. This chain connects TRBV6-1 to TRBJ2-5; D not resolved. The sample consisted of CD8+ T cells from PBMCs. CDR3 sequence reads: CASRPAVEETQYF. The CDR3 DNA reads TGTGCCAGCAGACCGGCCGTCGAAGAGACCCAGTACTTC.